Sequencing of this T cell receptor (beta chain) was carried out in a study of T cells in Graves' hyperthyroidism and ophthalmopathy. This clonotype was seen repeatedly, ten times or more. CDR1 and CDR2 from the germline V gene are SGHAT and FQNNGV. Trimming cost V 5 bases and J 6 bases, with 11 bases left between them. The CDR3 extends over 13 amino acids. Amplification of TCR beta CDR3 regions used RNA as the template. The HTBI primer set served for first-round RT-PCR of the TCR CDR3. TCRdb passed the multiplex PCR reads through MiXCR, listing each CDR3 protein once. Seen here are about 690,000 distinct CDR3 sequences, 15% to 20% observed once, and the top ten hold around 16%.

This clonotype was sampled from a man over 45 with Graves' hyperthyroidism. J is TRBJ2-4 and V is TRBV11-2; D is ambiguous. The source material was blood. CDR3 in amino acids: CASSPHLRNIQYF. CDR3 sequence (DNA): TGTGCCAGCAGCCCCCACCTAAGAAACATTCAGTACTTC.